The clone carrying this TCR beta chain was detected a few times. Its antigen is not identified. The data derive from a study of CD8 T cells in ankylosing spondylitis. Germline loops: CDR1 SGHTA, CDR2 FQGTGA. The CDR3 consists of 14 residues. Trimming left V 5 bases short and J 7 bases short, with 16 bases between. Study findings and constraints: Significant enrichment of disease-linked clones was reportedly seen in matched ankylosing spondylitis synovial fluid. Made up of about eight highly homologous variants, a TCR beta motif appeared characteristic of ankylosing spondylitis blood. In reactive arthritis synovial fluid and blood, some motif variants had been reported before.

TCRdb passed the 5' RACE reads through MiXCR, listing each CDR3 protein once. The table shows more than 300,000 distinct CDR3 sequences, with 7.5% to 9% occurring only once. This clonotype was obtained from a male donor with ankylosing spondylitis. J is TRBJ2-3 and V is TRBV7-3, with D perhaps matching TRBD1 or TRBD2 (5 bases each). What was sequenced was blood, either unsorted or a sorted T cell fraction (not recorded which). CDR3 bases: TGTGCCAGCAGCCCACAACGGGGCGGATATACGCAGTATTTT. This codes for CASSPQRGGYTQYF.